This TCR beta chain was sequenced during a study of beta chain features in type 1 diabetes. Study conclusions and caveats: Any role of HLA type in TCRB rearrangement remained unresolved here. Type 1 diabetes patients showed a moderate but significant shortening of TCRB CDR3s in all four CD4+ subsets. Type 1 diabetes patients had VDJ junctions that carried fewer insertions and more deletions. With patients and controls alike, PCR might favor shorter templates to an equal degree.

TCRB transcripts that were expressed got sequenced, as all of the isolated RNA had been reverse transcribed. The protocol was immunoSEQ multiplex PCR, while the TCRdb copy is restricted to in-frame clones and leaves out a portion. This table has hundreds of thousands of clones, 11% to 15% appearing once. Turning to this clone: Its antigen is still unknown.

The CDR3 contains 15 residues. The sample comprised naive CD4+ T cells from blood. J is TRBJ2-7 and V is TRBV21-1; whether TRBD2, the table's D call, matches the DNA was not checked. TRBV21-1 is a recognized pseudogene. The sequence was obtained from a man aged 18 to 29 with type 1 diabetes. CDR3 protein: CASSKEDGRLHEQYF. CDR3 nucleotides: TGTGCCAGCAGCAAAGAGGACGGGAGACTGCACGAGCAGTACTTC.